These 21 T cell receptor beta chains originate from one sample sequenced in a study of blood T cell repertoires in COVID-19. The data were produced by immunoSEQ multiplex PCR, yet TCRdb's version contains in-frame clones alone and is incomplete. The table shows 300,000 to 450,000 clones, with less than 85% occurring only once. Sequenced material: peripheral blood. These receptors were collected from a woman aged 18-29 years with acute or convalescent COVID-19.

The CDR3 loop reads CASGLGGSGANVLTF. CDR3 DNA: TGTGCTAGTGGTTTGGGCGGCTCCGGGGCCAACGTCCTGACTTTC. This chain connects TRBV12-5 to TRBJ2-6, with D unclear. The V gene lost 1 base and the J gene lost 4 bases, with 8 bases spanning the gap. The CDR3 loop spans 15 amino acids. Germline values: CDR1 LGHNT, CDR2 FRNRAP.

This clone was found a few times. The V and J genes are TRBV4-1 and TRBJ1-5; D gene unclear. This CDR3 is built from 15 residues. V lost 1 base and J 6 bases, leaving 13 bases between the germline ends. CDR1 and CDR2 from the germline V gene are MGHRA and YSYEKL. Written as DNA, the CDR3 is TGCGCCAGCAGCCAAGGGGAACGGGAGGGTCAGCCCCAGCATTTT. Its protein is CASSQGEREGQPQHF.

This clone came up once. The CDR3 DNA is TGTGCCAGCAGTGTCGGACAGGGGCGAACGGCTGAAGCTTTCTTT. Translated, it gives CASSVGQGRTAEAFF. The V gene is TRBV2, the J gene TRBJ1-1; 9 bases match TRBD1. Germline CDR1 reads SNHLY; CDR2 reads FYNNEI. The CDR3 runs to 15 residues. Unmatched junction bases numbered 9, after V lost 4 bases and J lost 6 bases.

This clone was observed once. This chain joins TRBV6-5 and TRBJ1-1, with D possibly matching TRBD1 (5 bases). This CDR3 spans 14 amino acids. V was pared by 6 bases and J by 2 bases, with 13 bases between. Germline V gives CDR1 MNHEY, CDR2 SVGAGI. CDR3 sequence reads: CASRTSTANTEAFF. In DNA, the CDR3 is TGTGCCAGCAGGACCTCGACAGCCAACACTGAAGCTTTCTTT.

The chain uses TRBV5-1 and TRBJ2-3, with TRBD2 identical over 12 bases. The V gene's germline CDR1 is SGHRS and CDR2 YFSETQ. V dropped 3 bases and J dropped 5; count of bases not matched to a gene: 10. The CDR3 sequence is 17 residues long. CDR3 sequence (DNA): TGCGCCAGCAGCTCGGAGCCTAGCGGGGGGGCTAGAGATACGCAGTATTTT. Encoded protein: CASSSEPSGGARDTQYF.

This chain joins TRBV7-9 and TRBJ1-5; D might be TRBD1 (5 bases). The ends were cut back, 8 bases at V and 1 base at J, with 18 bases in the middle. Germline lookup yields CDR1 SEHNR and CDR2 FQNEAQ (reference sequence). CDR3 length: 16 amino acids. The CDR3 DNA follows: TGTGCCAGCGGGCAGGGTAGGGCATGGAGCAATCAGCCCCAGCATTTT. Protein: CASGQGRAWSNQPQHF.

The chain is built from TRBV9 and TRBJ2-7, with D possibly TRBD1 on 6 matching bases. Germline V gene sequence: CDR1 SGDLS, CDR2 YYNGEE. This CDR3 comprises 13 residues. V was pared by 0 bases and J by 6 bases, with 10 bases between. The CDR3 nucleotides are TGTGCCAGCAGCGTAGCTGGGGGCCGCGAGCAGTACTTC. Its protein is CASSVAGGREQYF. Full variable domain (remainder filled in from reference TRBV9 and TRBJ2-7): DSGVTQTPKHLITATGQRVTLRCSPRSGDLSVYWYQQSLDQGLQFLIQYYNGEERAKGNILERFSAQQFPDLHSELNLSSLELGDSALYFCASSVAGGREQYFGPGTRLTVT.

The chain is built from TRBV7-9 and TRBJ2-7; 7 bases agree with TRBD1. J gave up 2 bases and V 5 bases, and 3 bases lay outside the gene matches. The CDR3 has 13 amino acids. Germline V gene data show CDR1 as SEHNR and CDR2 as FQNEAQ (reference sequence). The CDR3 sequence: CASSTGTAYEQYF. The DNA for the CDR3 is TGTGCCAGCAGCACCGGGACAGCCTACGAGCAGTACTTC.

The V and J genes are TRBV5-6 and TRBJ1-1; a weak D match, TRBD1 (6 bases). This CDR3 has 14 residues. CDR1 is SGHDT, CDR2 YYEEEE, per germline. The V end was cut by 3 bases, the J end by 0 bases, with 9 bases between. As DNA, the CDR3 is TGTGCCAGCAGCTCCACAGGGATGAACACTGAAGCTTTCTTT. It translates to CASSSTGMNTEAFF.

The rearrangement links TRBV7-3 to TRBJ1-2, with 7 positions matching TRBD1. The J segment lost 7 bases and the V segment lost 5 bases, leaving 7 bases of the junction unmatched. From germline, CDR1 is SGHTA and CDR2 FQGTGA. The CDR3 runs to 13 residues. DNA for the CDR3: TGTGCCAGCAGCCAGACAGGGAGACGTGGCTACACCTTC. Residues: CASSQTGRRGYTF.

This chain links TRBV5-1 with TRBJ2-5, with 8 bases lining up with TRBD1. Germline V lookup: CDR1 SGHRS, CDR2 YFSETQ. The CDR3 covers 16 residues. Unmatched junction bases numbered 12, after V lost 4 bases and J lost 4 bases. The CDR3 nucleotides are TGCGCCAGCAGCCCTGGACAGGGAACCCTGGCAGAGACCCAGTACTTC. This translates into CASSPGQGTLAETQYF.

The table lists this clone with a few counts. This CDR3 is also generated by other DNA sequences in the sample. This chain joins TRBV20-1 and TRBJ1-2; perhaps TRBD1 as D (5 bases). In germline, CDR1 is DFQATT, CDR2 SNEGSKA (reference sequence). CDR3 length equals 11 residues. Trimming took off 6 bases at V and 7 bases at J, with 12 bases between the two ends. DNA for the CDR3: TGCAGTGCGGGAGGGGCTGGTGGCTACACCTTC. It translates to CSAGGAGGYTF.

In DNA, the CDR3 is TGTGCCAGCAGCCCTCGATGGGGCGGGGGCACAGATACGCAGTATTTT. This gives the protein CASSPRWGGGTDTQYF. The genes are TRBV28 and TRBJ2-3; a possible D gene is TRBD2 (6 bases). Germline V gives CDR1 MDHEN, CDR2 SYDVKM. V shed 6 bases and J shed 1 base, with 17 bases lying between them. The CDR3 totals 16 residues.

The chain couples TRBV10-3 to TRBJ1-3; D gene unclear. This CDR3 is built from 16 residues. Germline CDR1 is ENHRY and CDR2 is SYGVKD. V was clipped by 2 bases and J by 3 bases, with 14 bases between them. The CDR3 loop is CAISERAGIGGNTIYF. In nucleotides, the CDR3 is TGTGCCATCAGTGAGAGGGCGGGGATTGGTGGAAACACCATATATTTT.

This chain connects TRBV5-6 to TRBJ1-2; the D gene is possibly TRBD1 (5 bases). Germline-derived CDR1 and CDR2 are SGHDT and YYEEEE. The CDR3 loop spans 14 amino acids. V was pared by 2 bases and J by 7 bases, with 15 bases between. CDR3 loop: CASSFGHPGTGYTF. The CDR3 DNA reads as TGTGCCAGCAGCTTTGGACACCCAGGAACTGGCTACACCTTC.

This clone was recorded only once. This rearrangement joins TRBV28 to TRBJ2-7; 10 bases map to TRBD2. With 9 bases clipped from V and 2 bases from J, the junction kept 4 bases outside the gene matches. Per germline, CDR1 MDHEN and CDR2 SYDVKM. This CDR3 is 13 amino acids long. This CDR3 reads CASLAGEAYEQYF. As DNA, the CDR3 is TGTGCCAGTCTAGCGGGAGAGGCCTACGAGCAGTACTTC. Using reference TRBV28 and TRBJ2-7 for the parts outside the CDR3, the full variable domain is DVKVTQSSRYLVKRTGEKVFLECVQDMDHENMFWYRQDPGLGLRLIYFSYDVKMKEKGDIPEGYSVSREKKERFSLILESASTNQTSMYLCASLAGEAYEQYFGPGTRLTVT.

This chain uses TRBV4-1 with TRBJ2-3; D remains ambiguous. The CDR3 consists of 12 residues. V lost 0 bases, J lost 5 bases, and 3 bases lay in between. Germline CDR1 and CDR2: MGHRA and YSYEKL. CDR3 loop: CASSQDGDTQYF. Written as DNA, the CDR3 is TGCGCCAGCAGCCAAGACGGAGATACGCAGTATTTT.

The V call is TRBV19, the J call TRBJ1-4; D not certain. The V end was cut by 4 bases, the J end by 5 bases, with 14 bases between. The CDR3 is 15 residues long. Germline V lookup: CDR1 LNHDA, CDR2 SQIVND (reference sequence). CDR3 loop: CASSTLGEGNEKLFF. CDR3 bases: TGTGCCAGTAGTACCCTCGGGGAGGGAAATGAAAAACTGTTTTTT.

The gene calls are TRBV30 and TRBJ1-2; D is unclear. Trimming cost V 6 bases and J 6 bases, with 11 bases left between them. The CDR3 has 11 residues. Germline V gene data show CDR1 as GTSNPN and CDR2 as SVGIG (reference sequence). The CDR3 is CACREMDGYTF. The DNA for the CDR3 is TGTGCCTGCCGGGAGATGGATGGCTACACCTTC.

This clone was detected only once. The chain links TRBV18 to TRBJ2-5, with 7 bases matching TRBD2. The germline V gene encodes CDR1 KGHSH and CDR2 LQKENI. CDR3 length: 15 amino acids. Trimming took 3 bases from V and 4 from J; bases not matched to a gene: 8. In nucleotides, the CDR3 is TGTGCCAGCTCACCCGGGGAGGGGTTGGCAGAGACCCAGTACTTC. Translated: CASSPGEGLAETQYF.

The chain combines TRBV7-6 with TRBJ2-5; TRBD2 is a possible D gene (5 bases). V was trimmed by 5 bases and J by 0 bases, leaving 13 bases between them. The CDR3 has 15 residues. Germline CDR1 SGHVS, CDR2 FNYEAQ. The CDR3 region is CASSVTRADQETQYF. In DNA form, the CDR3 reads TGTGCCAGCAGCGTAACGCGGGCGGACCAAGAGACCCAGTACTTC.